This T cell receptor beta chain was documented in a study of technical replicates of blood from a few donors (TCRdb year 2017). V lost 8 bases and J lost 4 bases; the stretch between them is 6 bases long. Measured from the cysteine to the phenylalanine, the CDR3 is 10 residues long. Only CDR3 DNA remains: 30 bases, in frame from the first base. CDR1 is given as SEHNR and CDR2 as FQNEAQ, both from the germline V gene (reference sequence). As to this clone: Its cognate antigen has yet to be identified. Nothing much larger sits one base from this clone, and base qualities are not available.

Library creation used the immunoSEQ multiplex PCR assay. Entries here come from immuneACCESS through TCRdb and include only in-frame sequences with V and J called. Some clones fail to appear in such tables; in the studies checked, an unresolved V gene covers under half of the shortfall, and the cause of the remainder is unknown. This sample has about 93,000 clones in its table, and nearly 97% of those were observed once. Together, the top ten hold 0.25% to 0.3% of the sample. The chain was built from TRBV7-9 and TRBJ2-7; TRBD1 might be the D gene, on 6 matching bases. The sample comprised T cells isolated from PBMCs. This TCR derives from a human donor in good health. The sequenced DNA is TGTGCCAGCCAGGGGTACGAGCAGTACTTC. This encodes CASQGYEQYF.